This section outlines one T cell receptor beta chain sequence together with its context. The data derive from a study of blood T cell repertoires in COVID-19. About the research overall: Acute-phase and convalescent COVID-19 samples originated in the United States, Italy and Spain. T cells, B-cell-depleted T cells, or PBMCs provided the cDNA or gDNA that served as material.

The CDR3 consists of 15 residues. The germline V gene encodes CDR1 MNHEY and CDR2 SMNVEV (reference sequence). V shed 6 bases, J shed 3 bases, and the junction held 7 bases outside the gene matches. Original data processing: Quantification of nucleated cells was approximated via reference gene primer amplification. TCRdb keeps only in-frame clones here, not all; method: immunoSEQ multiplex PCR. Clone size and the V and J calls come from that table; the DNA yielded D and trimming. The sample records 200,000 to 300,000 clones, about 86% being singletons. The chain combines TRBV27 with TRBJ1-5; TRBD1 matches at 8 bases. Sequences were obtained from peripheral blood. This TCR was sampled from a man in his thirties or forties with active or convalescent COVID-19. CDR3: CASRNTDRDNQPQHF. The CDR3 bases are TGTGCCAGCAGGAACACGGACAGGGACAATCAGCCCCAGCATTTT.